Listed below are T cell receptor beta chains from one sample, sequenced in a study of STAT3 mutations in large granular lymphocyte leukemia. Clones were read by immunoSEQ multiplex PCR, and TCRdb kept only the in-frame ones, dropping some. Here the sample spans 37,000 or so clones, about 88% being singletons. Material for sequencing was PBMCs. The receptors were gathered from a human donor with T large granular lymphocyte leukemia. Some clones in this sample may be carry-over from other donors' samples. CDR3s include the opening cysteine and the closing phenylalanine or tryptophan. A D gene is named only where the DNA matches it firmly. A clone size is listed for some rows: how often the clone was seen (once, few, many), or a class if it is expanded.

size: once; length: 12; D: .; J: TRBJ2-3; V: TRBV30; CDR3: CAWGQGTDTQYF
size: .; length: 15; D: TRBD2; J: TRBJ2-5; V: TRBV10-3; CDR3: CAISDQRGATETQYF
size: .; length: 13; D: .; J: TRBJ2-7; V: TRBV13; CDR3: CASSPPRPYEQYF
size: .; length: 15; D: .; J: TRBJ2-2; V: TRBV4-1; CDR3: CASSPVSGYTGELFF
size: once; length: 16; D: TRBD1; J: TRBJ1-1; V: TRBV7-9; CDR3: CASSTPDRGQNTEAFF
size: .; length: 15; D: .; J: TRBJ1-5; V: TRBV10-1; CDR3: CASSEQQGRAQPQHF
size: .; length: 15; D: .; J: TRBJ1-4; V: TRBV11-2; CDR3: CASSTDAIGHEKLFF
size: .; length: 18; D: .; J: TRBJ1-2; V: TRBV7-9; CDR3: CASSLTVTGNRFGYGYTF
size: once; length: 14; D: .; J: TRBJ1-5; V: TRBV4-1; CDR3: CASSQDEEGQPQHF
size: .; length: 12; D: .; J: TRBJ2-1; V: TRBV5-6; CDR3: CASSFEATAEFF
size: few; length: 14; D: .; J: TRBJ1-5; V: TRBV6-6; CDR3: CASSYGGRNQPQHF
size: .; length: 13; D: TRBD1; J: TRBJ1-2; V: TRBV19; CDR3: CASSLWTGVGYTF
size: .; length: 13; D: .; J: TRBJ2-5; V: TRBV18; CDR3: CASSPDTAETQYF
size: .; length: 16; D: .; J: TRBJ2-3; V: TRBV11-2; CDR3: CASSPGWTDSTDTQYF
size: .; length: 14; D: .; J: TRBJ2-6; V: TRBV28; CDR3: CASSWGSGANVLTF
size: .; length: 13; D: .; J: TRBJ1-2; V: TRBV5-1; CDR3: CASSLGRDYGYTF
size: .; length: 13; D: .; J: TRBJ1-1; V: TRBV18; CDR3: CASSRPLGQHAFF
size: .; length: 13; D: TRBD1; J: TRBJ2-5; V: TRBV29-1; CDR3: CSGERGRGETQYF
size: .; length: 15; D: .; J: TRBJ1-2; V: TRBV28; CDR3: CASSFPQGSHYGYTF
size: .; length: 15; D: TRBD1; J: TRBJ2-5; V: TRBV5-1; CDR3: CASSSGQGAGETQYF
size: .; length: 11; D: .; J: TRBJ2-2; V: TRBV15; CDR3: CATSMGRELFF
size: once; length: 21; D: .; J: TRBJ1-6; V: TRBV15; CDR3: CATSRDFGRASRGASNSPLHF
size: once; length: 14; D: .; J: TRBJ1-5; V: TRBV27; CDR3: CASSLSRVNQPQHF
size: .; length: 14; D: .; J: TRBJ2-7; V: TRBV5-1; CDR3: CASSLTGLTYEQYF
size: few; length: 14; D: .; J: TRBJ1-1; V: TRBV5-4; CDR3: CASSLQGPNTEAFF
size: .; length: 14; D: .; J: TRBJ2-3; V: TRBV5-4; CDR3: CASSLAGATDTQYF
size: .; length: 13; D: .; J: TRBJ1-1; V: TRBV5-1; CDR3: CASSLAGNTEAFF
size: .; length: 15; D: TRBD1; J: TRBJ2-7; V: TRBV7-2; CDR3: CASSPDRGRSYEQYF
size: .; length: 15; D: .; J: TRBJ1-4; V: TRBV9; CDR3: CASSVDGHPNEKLFF
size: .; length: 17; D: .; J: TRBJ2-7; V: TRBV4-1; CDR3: CASSQVVLSGSRYEQYF
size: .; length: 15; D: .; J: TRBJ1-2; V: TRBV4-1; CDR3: CASSPREGTNYGYTF
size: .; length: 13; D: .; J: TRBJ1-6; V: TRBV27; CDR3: CASSWGGNSPLHF
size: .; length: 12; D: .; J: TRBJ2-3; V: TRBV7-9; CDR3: CASSTGTDTQYF
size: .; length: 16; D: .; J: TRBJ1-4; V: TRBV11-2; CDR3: CASLPRDSSTNEKLFF
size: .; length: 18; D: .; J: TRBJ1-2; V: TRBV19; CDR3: CASSIVLFIRRGEAGYTF
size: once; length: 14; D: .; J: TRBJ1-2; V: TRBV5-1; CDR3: CASSLVTTNYGYTF
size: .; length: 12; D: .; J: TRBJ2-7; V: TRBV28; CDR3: CASSRGTYEQYF
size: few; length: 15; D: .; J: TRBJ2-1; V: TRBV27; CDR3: CASNSGVAIYNEQFF
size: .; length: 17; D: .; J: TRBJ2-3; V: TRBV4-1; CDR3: CASSTSNRVRDTDTQYF
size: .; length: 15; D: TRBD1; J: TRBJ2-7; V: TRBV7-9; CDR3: CASSPKTGEVYEQYF
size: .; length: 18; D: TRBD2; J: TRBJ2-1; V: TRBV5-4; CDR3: CASSLGGGRVPPENEQFF
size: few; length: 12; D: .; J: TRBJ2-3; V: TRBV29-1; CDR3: CSVATSTDTQYF
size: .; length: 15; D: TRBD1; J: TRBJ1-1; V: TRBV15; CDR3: CATSRPRGAETEAFF